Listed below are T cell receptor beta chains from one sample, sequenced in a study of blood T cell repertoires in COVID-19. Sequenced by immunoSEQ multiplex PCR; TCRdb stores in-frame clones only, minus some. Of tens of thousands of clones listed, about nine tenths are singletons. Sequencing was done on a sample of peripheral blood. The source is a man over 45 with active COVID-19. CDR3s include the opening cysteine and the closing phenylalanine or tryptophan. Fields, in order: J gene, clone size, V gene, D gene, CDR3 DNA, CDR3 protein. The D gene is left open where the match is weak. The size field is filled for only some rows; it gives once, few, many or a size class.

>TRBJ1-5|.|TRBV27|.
TGTGCCAGCAGTTTATCAAGCAGACTCAATCAGCCCCAGCATTTT
CASSLSSRLNQPQHF
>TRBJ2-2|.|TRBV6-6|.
TGTGCCAGCTGGGGGGAGCTGTTTTTT
CASWGELFF
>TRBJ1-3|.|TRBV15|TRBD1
TGTGCCACCAGCAGTCGCCAGACAGGGCGAAACACCATATATTTT
CATSSRQTGRNTIYF
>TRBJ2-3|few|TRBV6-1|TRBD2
TGTGCCAGCAGTGAAAAAATAGCGGGGTTCACAGATACGCAGTATTTT
CASSEKIAGFTDTQYF
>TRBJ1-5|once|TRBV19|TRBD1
TGTGCCAGTAGTGTCACGGACAGGGGATTCTTTAATCAGCCCCAGCATTTT
CASSVTDRGFFNQPQHF
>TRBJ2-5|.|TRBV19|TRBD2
TGTGCCAGTAAGGGCGGGAGTAGTGTCCAAGAGACCCAGTACTTC
CASKGGSSVQETQYF
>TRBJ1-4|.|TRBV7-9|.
TGTGCCAGCAGCTACCCAGACAGTAATGAAAAACTGTTTTTT
CASSYPDSNEKLFF
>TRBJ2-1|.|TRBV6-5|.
TGTGCCAGCAGCTTTGACAGGAGCTCCTACAATGAGCAGTTCTTC
CASSFDRSSYNEQFF
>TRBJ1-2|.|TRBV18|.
TGTGCCAGCTCACCCACGCCGACAGACTACTATGGCTACACCTTC
CASSPTPTDYYGYTF
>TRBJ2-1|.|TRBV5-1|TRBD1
TGCGCCAGCAGCCCGACGGACAGGGGACCCCTCAATGAGCAGTTCTTC
CASSPTDRGPLNEQFF
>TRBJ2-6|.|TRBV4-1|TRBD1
TGCGCCAGCAGCCTCGGACAGGGCCCCACCTCTGGGGCCAACGTCCTGACTTTC
CASSLGQGPTSGANVLTF
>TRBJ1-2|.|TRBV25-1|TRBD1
TGTGCCAGCAGTGATCACAGGGGCTACAACTATGGCTACACCTTC
CASSDHRGYNYGYTF
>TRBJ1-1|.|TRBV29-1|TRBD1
TGCAGCGTGGAAGACAGGGAGGAGGTGAACACTGAAGCTTTCTTT
CSVEDREEVNTEAFF
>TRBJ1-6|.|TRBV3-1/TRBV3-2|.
TGTGCCAGCAGCCAGCCCGGGTCACCCCTCCACTTT
CASSQPGSPLHF
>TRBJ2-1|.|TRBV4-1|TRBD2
TGCGCCAGCAGCCAAGAGGGGACTAGCGGGAGGTATGAGCAGTTCTTC
CASSQEGTSGRYEQFF
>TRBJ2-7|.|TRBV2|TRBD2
TGTGCCAGCAGGAGGACTAGCGCCCACGAGCAGTACTTC
CASRRTSAHEQYF
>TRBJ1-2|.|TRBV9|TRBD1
TGTGCCAGCAGCTCCCGGACAGGGGGCGCAGGAGGCTATGGCTACACCTTC
CASSSRTGGAGGYGYTF
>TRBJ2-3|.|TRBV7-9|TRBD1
TGTGCCAGCAGCTCGGGACAGGAGCTAACAGATACGCAGTATTTT
CASSSGQELTDTQYF
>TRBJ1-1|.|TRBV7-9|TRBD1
TGTGCCAGCAGCTCCCGACAGGGCATGAACACTGAAGCTTTCTTT
CASSSRQGMNTEAFF
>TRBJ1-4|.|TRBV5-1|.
TGCGCCAGCAGCTTGGGCCCGGGGGACACTAATGAAAAACTGTTTTTT
CASSLGPGDTNEKLFF
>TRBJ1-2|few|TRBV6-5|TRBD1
TGTGCCAGCAGTTACTCCCGGACAGGGGGATTCTATGGCTACACCTTC
CASSYSRTGGFYGYTF
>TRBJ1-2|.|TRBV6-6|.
TGTGCCAGCAGCCCCGACAGCTATGGCTACACCTTC
CASSPDSYGYTF
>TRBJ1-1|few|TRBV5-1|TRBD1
TGCGCCAGCAGCCCGGACAGGGGGGCTTTGGAAGCTTTCTTT
CASSPDRGALEAFF
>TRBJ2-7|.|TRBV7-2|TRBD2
TGTGCCAGCAGCTGGCGGGAGCGGGACGAGCAGTACTTC
CASSWRERDEQYF
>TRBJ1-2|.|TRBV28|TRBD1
TGTGCCAGCAGTTTAGGGACAGGGGTAGGCTACACCTTC
CASSLGTGVGYTF
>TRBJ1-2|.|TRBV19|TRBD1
TGTGCCAGTACCCCCCGACAGGGGGTATACTATGGCTACACCTTC
CASTPRQGVYYGYTF
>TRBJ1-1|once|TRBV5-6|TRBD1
TGTGCCAGCAGACCGATACAGGGGGTCGTCACTGAAGCTTTCTTT
CASRPIQGVVTEAFF
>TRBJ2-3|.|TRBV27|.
TGTGCCAGCAGTCCGCCAGCAGGTCATACGCAGTATTTT
CASSPPAGHTQYF
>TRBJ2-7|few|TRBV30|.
TGTGCCTGGAATACTGGTGGCTACGAGCAGTACTTC
CAWNTGGYEQYF
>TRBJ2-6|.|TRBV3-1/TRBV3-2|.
TGTGCCAGCCGGGCAGGGTCTGGGGCCAACGTCCTGACTTTC
CASRAGSGANVLTF
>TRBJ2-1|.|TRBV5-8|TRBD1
TGTGCCAGCAGCCCCGGGACAGGGACCTCAGGGGAGCAGTTCTTC
CASSPGTGTSGEQFF
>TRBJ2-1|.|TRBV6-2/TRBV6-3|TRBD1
TGTGCCAGCAGTTACCGGACAGGGAGCTCCTACAATGAGCAGTTCTTC
CASSYRTGSSYNEQFF
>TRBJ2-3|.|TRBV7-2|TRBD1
TGTGCCAGCAGCGCCCCGGGACAGATAACAGATACGCAGTATTTT
CASSAPGQITDTQYF
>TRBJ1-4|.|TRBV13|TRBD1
TGTGCCAGCAGCTACAGGGGACTAACTAATGAAAAACTGTTTTTT
CASSYRGLTNEKLFF
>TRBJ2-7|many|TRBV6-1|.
TGTGCCAGCAGTGAAGCGCAGGGGAGGGGGGCTGACGAGCAGTACTTC
CASSEAQGRGADEQYF
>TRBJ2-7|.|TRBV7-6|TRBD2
TGTGCCAGCAGCTTAGCAGGGACTAGCGTCTCCTACGAGCAGTACTTC
CASSLAGTSVSYEQYF
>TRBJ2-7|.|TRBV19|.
TGTGCCAGTAGTATTGGGCATTCCTACGAGCAGTACTTC
CASSIGHSYEQYF
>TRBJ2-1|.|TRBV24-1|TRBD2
TGTGCCACCAGTGATCCGGGGACCGGGAGGGCCATAAATGAGCAGTTCTTC
CATSDPGTGRAINEQFF
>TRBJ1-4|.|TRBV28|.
TGTGCCAGCAGTTTAGGGGGGGGCGTAGAAAAACTGTTTTTT
CASSLGGGVEKLFF
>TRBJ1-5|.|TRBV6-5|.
TGTGCCAGCAGTTATGAAACGAAGCATCAGCCCCAGCATTTT
CASSYETKHQPQHF
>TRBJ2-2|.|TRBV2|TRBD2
TGTGCCAGCACCGGGACTAGCGGGGTTCTCGGGGAGCTGTTTTTT
CASTGTSGVLGELFF
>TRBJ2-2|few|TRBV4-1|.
TGCGCCAGCAGCCAAGATGGCCAGGGAGGCACCGGGGAGCTGTTTTTT
CASSQDGQGGTGELFF
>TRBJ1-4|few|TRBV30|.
TGTGCCTGGAGGACCCCTTCGGGTTTTTATGAAAAACTGTTTTTT
CAWRTPSGFYEKLFF
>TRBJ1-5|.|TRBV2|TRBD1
TGTGCCAGCGCGGAGGGACAGGGTTTTCAGCCCCAGCATTTT
CASAEGQGFQPQHF
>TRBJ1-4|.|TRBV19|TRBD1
TGTGCCAGTAGTGCCCGACAGGGAAGGCCTAATGAAAAACTGTTTTTT
CASSARQGRPNEKLFF
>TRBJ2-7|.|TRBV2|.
TGTGCCAGCAGTGTGACAAGTAAGCAGTACTTC
CASSVTSKQYF
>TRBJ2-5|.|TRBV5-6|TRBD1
TGTGCCAGCAGCTTGGCCGCGACAGGGGTTGGGGAGACCCAGTACTTC
CASSLAATGVGETQYF
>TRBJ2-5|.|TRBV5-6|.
TGTGCCAGCAGGGACACGAGTTCGGGAGAGACCCAGTACTTC
CASRDTSSGETQYF
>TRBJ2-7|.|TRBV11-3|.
TGTGCCAGCAGCTTGGGCCTCACCTACGAGCAGTACTTC
CASSLGLTYEQYF
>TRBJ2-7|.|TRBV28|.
TGTGCCAGCAGTGGCTCCGCGGGGTTCTCCTACGAGCAGTACTTC
CASSGSAGFSYEQYF
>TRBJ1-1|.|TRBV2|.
TGTGCCAGCAGTCCACAACCAGGGGAAGCTTTCTTT
CASSPQPGEAFF
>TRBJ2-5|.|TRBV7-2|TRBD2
TGTGCCAGCAGCCGGGGGGTTGGGGAGACCCAGTACTTC
CASSRGVGETQYF
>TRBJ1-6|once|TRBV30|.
TGTGCCTGGAGTGGGCAGGGAATGGGATCACCCCTCCACTTT
CAWSGQGMGSPLHF
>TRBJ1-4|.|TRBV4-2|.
TGTGCCAGCAGCCTTAGGGGAACTAATGAAAAACTGTTTTTT
CASSLRGTNEKLFF
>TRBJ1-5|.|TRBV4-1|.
TGCGCCAGCAGCCGCGCCGGGACACGGAATCAGCCCCAGCATTTT
CASSRAGTRNQPQHF